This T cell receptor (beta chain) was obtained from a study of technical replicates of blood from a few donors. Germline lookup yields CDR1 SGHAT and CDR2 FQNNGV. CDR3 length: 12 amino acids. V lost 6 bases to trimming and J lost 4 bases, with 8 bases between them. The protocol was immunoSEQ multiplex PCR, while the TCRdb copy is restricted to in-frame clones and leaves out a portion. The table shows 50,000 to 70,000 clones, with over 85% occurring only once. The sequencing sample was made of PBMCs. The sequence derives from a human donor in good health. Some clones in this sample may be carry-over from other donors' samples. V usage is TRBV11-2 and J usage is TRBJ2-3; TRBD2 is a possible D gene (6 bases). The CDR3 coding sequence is TGTGCCAGCAGGGCTAGCGCAGATACGCAGTATTTT. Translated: CASRASADTQYF.